The clone carrying this T cell receptor beta chain came up many times. What it binds is unknown. This entry belongs to a study of identical twins. Study-wide results and limits: Among beta out-of-frame sequences, excess sharing between twins appeared weaker. Twin sharing of out-of-frame TCR alpha was underestimated by models in monozygotic pairs.

V was clipped by 2 bases and J by 2 bases, with 6 bases between them. This CDR3 is built from 13 residues. Germline assignment: CDR1 SNHLY and CDR2 FYNNEI. TCRdb itself ran the 5' RACE reads through MiXCR, one entry per CDR3 protein. The repertoire holds roughly 290,000 distinct CDR3 sequences, with 8% to 9% as singletons. These same records also appear under a second study, on yellow fever vaccine responses in identical twins.

The chain couples TRBV2 to TRBJ1-1; no clear D gene. This sequence originates from a woman in her late teens or twenties in good health. Source material: memory (CD45RO+) T cells sorted from blood. CDR3: CASSEQQNTEAFF. CDR3 DNA sequence: TGTGCCAGCAGTGAACAGCAAAACACTGAAGCTTTCTTT.